A selection of T cell receptor beta chains follows, all from one sample in a study of PD-1 blockade in classical Hodgkin lymphoma. TCRdb's copy holds only in-frame clones and misses some; the assay was immunoSEQ multiplex PCR. The table has 98,000 or so clones, about 88% seen once. Sequencing used peripheral blood mononuclear cells (PBMCs), obtained before the second cycle of nivolumab. These receptors were taken from a human donor with classical Hodgkin lymphoma. The CDR3 runs from the conserved cysteine through the conserved F or W. Each record gives: D gene, J gene, V gene, CDR3 protein. A D gene is named only where the DNA matches it firmly.

d_gene: TRBD2; j_gene: TRBJ2-1; v_gene: TRBV27; CDR3aa: CASSPRAGASYNEQFF
d_gene: TRBD1; j_gene: TRBJ1-4; v_gene: TRBV5-1; CDR3aa: CASSLGGNEKLFF
d_gene: .; j_gene: TRBJ2-5; v_gene: TRBV27; CDR3aa: CASRTMVGGRYQETQYF
d_gene: .; j_gene: TRBJ1-1; v_gene: TRBV7-2; CDR3aa: CASSFPSRQNTEAFF
d_gene: .; j_gene: TRBJ2-6; v_gene: TRBV29-1; CDR3aa: CSVGDPRGTGANVLTF
d_gene: TRBD1; j_gene: TRBJ1-1; v_gene: TRBV19; CDR3aa: CASSIGRQGARNTEAFF
d_gene: TRBD2; j_gene: TRBJ2-5; v_gene: TRBV30; CDR3aa: CAWSQGLAGETQYF
d_gene: .; j_gene: TRBJ2-5; v_gene: TRBV6-1; CDR3aa: CASSQTGSAAGTQYF
d_gene: TRBD1; j_gene: TRBJ2-5; v_gene: TRBV5-1; CDR3aa: CASSLAVGTEETQYF
d_gene: .; j_gene: TRBJ1-2; v_gene: TRBV25-1; CDR3aa: CASSEWGRGDWGYTF
d_gene: .; j_gene: TRBJ1-1; v_gene: TRBV2; CDR3aa: CASRKDGVEAFF
d_gene: .; j_gene: TRBJ1-1; v_gene: TRBV5-6; CDR3aa: CASSLLGIEAFF
d_gene: .; j_gene: TRBJ2-7; v_gene: TRBV7-9; CDR3aa: CASSLADYEQYF
d_gene: TRBD2; j_gene: TRBJ2-1; v_gene: TRBV7-6; CDR3aa: CASSLVSSSAGAYYNEQFF
d_gene: TRBD1; j_gene: TRBJ2-7; v_gene: TRBV6-1; CDR3aa: CASRGTGVSYEQYF
d_gene: TRBD2; j_gene: TRBJ2-2; v_gene: TRBV5-6; CDR3aa: CASSLVPGGSAGELFF
d_gene: .; j_gene: TRBJ2-3; v_gene: TRBV7-9; CDR3aa: CASSLLDLVSTDTQYF
d_gene: .; j_gene: TRBJ1-5; v_gene: TRBV27; CDR3aa: CASSPFSGRYSNQPQHF
d_gene: TRBD1; j_gene: TRBJ2-7; v_gene: TRBV6-1; CDR3aa: CASSETARQGIYEQYF
d_gene: TRBD1; j_gene: TRBJ1-1; v_gene: TRBV4-1; CDR3aa: CASSHTGVNTEAFF
d_gene: .; j_gene: TRBJ1-4; v_gene: TRBV7-9; CDR3aa: CASSRPVSTNEKLFF
d_gene: .; j_gene: TRBJ2-7; v_gene: TRBV4-1; CDR3aa: CASSQVLSDYEQYF
d_gene: .; j_gene: TRBJ1-1; v_gene: TRBV18; CDR3aa: CASSPAGVGTEAFF
d_gene: .; j_gene: TRBJ2-1; v_gene: TRBV7-2; CDR3aa: CASSLEGWAYNEQFF
d_gene: .; j_gene: TRBJ1-2; v_gene: TRBV5-4; CDR3aa: CASSFKGTRHGYTF
d_gene: .; j_gene: TRBJ2-3; v_gene: TRBV18; CDR3aa: CASSPTLSSTDTQYF
d_gene: TRBD2; j_gene: TRBJ2-4; v_gene: TRBV27; CDR3aa: CASSGLGGRFGNIQYF
d_gene: .; j_gene: TRBJ1-2; v_gene: TRBV14; CDR3aa: CASSRQTDYGYTF
d_gene: .; j_gene: TRBJ1-3; v_gene: TRBV7-6; CDR3aa: CASSPRYGGTGNTIYF
d_gene: .; j_gene: TRBJ1-5; v_gene: TRBV19; CDR3aa: CASFPGPYSNQPQHF
d_gene: .; j_gene: TRBJ2-7; v_gene: TRBV30; CDR3aa: CAWSTRGADEQYF
d_gene: .; j_gene: TRBJ2-2; v_gene: TRBV30; CDR3aa: CAWQGGLNTGELFF
d_gene: TRBD1; j_gene: TRBJ1-2; v_gene: TRBV9; CDR3aa: CASSLTGQRYGYTF
d_gene: TRBD2; j_gene: TRBJ2-1; v_gene: TRBV19; CDR3aa: CASHSGSLYNEQFF
d_gene: TRBD1; j_gene: TRBJ1-4; v_gene: TRBV5-1; CDR3aa: CASSLAGRGGNEKLFF
d_gene: .; j_gene: TRBJ1-3; v_gene: TRBV19; CDR3aa: CASSRGFSGNTIYF
d_gene: .; j_gene: TRBJ2-7; v_gene: TRBV20-1; CDR3aa: CSVSRSYEQYF
d_gene: .; j_gene: TRBJ2-3; v_gene: TRBV18; CDR3aa: CASSPRIGSGGDTDTQYF
d_gene: TRBD1; j_gene: TRBJ1-4; v_gene: TRBV6-5; CDR3aa: CASSRTGLNEKLFF
d_gene: TRBD2; j_gene: TRBJ2-1; v_gene: TRBV9; CDR3aa: CASSAGLAGGGNEQFF
d_gene: .; j_gene: TRBJ2-1; v_gene: TRBV25-1; CDR3aa: CASSDEGVRLYNEQFF
d_gene: TRBD1; j_gene: TRBJ1-5; v_gene: TRBV9; CDR3aa: CASSPGGNSNQPQHF
d_gene: TRBD2; j_gene: TRBJ2-1; v_gene: TRBV9; CDR3aa: CASSVAATSGLNEQFF
d_gene: .; j_gene: TRBJ1-3; v_gene: TRBV7-9; CDR3aa: CASSLVGISGNTIYF
d_gene: .; j_gene: TRBJ1-1; v_gene: TRBV5-1; CDR3aa: CASSLGGGPRNTEAFF
d_gene: .; j_gene: TRBJ1-4; v_gene: TRBV7-2; CDR3aa: CASRQTHTNEKLFF
d_gene: TRBD2; j_gene: TRBJ2-1; v_gene: TRBV27; CDR3aa: CASSLSSGVAYNEQFF
d_gene: .; j_gene: TRBJ1-2; v_gene: TRBV6-6; CDR3aa: CASSALRHDLMGGYTF
d_gene: .; j_gene: TRBJ1-4; v_gene: TRBV27; CDR3aa: CASSYHENEKLFF
d_gene: TRBD2; j_gene: TRBJ2-7; v_gene: TRBV19; CDR3aa: CATSKAGAKGWGSYEQYF
d_gene: .; j_gene: TRBJ1-3; v_gene: TRBV10-3; CDR3aa: CAISEQGSGNTIYF
d_gene: .; j_gene: TRBJ1-1; v_gene: TRBV4-2; CDR3aa: CASSQGTMNTEAFF
d_gene: TRBD1; j_gene: TRBJ2-1; v_gene: TRBV19; CDR3aa: CASSHGQGGEQFF
d_gene: TRBD2; j_gene: TRBJ2-1; v_gene: TRBV9; CDR3aa: CASSAATGTSGRDEQFF
d_gene: .; j_gene: TRBJ2-2; v_gene: TRBV4-2; CDR3aa: CASSQWTHTNTGELFF